This T cell receptor (beta chain) was identified in a study of Graves' ophthalmopathy and Graves' hyperthyroidism. This clonotype was detected ten times or more. Its target is not known. The diagnosis was founded upon clinical symptoms, serum thyroxine, TRAb, thyroid ultrasound and orbital computed tomography. Amplified TCR beta CDR3 regions were obtained using RNA transcripts as template. The first round was an RT-PCR with HTBI primers, and the second round was a multiplex PCR. TCRdb reprocessed the multiplex PCR reads via MiXCR and lists one record per CDR3 protein. The profile shows approximately 700,000 distinct CDR3 sequences, approximately 40% of them singletons. General study findings and limits: From stable hyperthyroidism, ophthalmopathy was separated by a 13-signature model with approximately 90% sensitivity and 80% to 82% specificity. Detected in blood as well were most expanded thyroid clonotypes with frequency above 0.001.

This CDR3 comprises 15 residues. After removal of 6 bases from V and 0 bases from J, the junction contained 7 bases not matched to a gene. In germline, CDR1 is SNHLY, CDR2 FYNNEI. The V call is TRBV2, the J call TRBJ2-7; 8 nucleotides match TRBD1. The origin of this receptor is an adult man with Graves' ophthalmopathy. Sequenced sample: peripheral blood. The CDR3 protein is CASRPPGQASYEQYF. Written as DNA, the CDR3 is TGTGCCAGCAGGCCTCCGGGACAGGCCTCCTACGAGCAGTACTTC.